Listed here is a single T cell receptor beta chain. Its antigen remains unidentified. V shed 3 bases, J shed 5 bases, and the junction held 6 bases outside the gene matches. The CDR3 totals 15 residues. Germline V lookup: CDR1 SGHRS, CDR2 YFSETQ. Naive and memory CD4+ T cell DNA was deep-sequenced without culture. Libraries were prepared by immunoSEQ multiplex PCR; TCRdb keeps only in-frame clonotypes and omits some of them. There are 68,000 or so clones in the sample; approximately 93% occur only once, and about 0.23% lies in the top ten. Unexposed donor CD4+ T cells date from about 2011-2018, before the COVID-19 pandemic. Naive and memory CD4+ T cells were separated from cryopreserved PBMCs. This record comes from a study of CD4 T cells in relation to SARS-CoV-2 and coronaviruses. Points from the study as a whole: Samples before the pandemic and after infection were not matched within any donor.

Sample: naive CD4+ T cells from PBMCs. The subset denotes: naive CD4+ T cells isolated by negative enrichment. The sequence derives from a human donor in good health. V gene TRBV5-1 combines with J gene TRBJ2-7; 12 positions match TRBD1. The CDR3 spells CASSSSGTGGDEQYF. CDR3 in DNA: TGCGCCAGCAGCTCGTCCGGGACAGGGGGCGACGAGCAGTACTTC.